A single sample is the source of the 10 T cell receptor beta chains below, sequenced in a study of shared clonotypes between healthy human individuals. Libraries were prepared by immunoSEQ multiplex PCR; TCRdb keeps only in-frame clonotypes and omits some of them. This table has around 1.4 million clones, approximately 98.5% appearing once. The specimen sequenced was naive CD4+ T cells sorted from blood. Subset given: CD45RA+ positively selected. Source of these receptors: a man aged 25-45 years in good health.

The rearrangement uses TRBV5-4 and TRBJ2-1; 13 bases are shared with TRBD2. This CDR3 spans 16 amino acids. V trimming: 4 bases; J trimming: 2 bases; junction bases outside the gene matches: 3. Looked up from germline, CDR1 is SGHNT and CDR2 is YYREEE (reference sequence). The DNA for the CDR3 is TGTGCCAGCAGCCCAGGGACTAGCGGGACCTACAATGAGCAGTTCTTC. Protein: CASSPGTSGTYNEQFF. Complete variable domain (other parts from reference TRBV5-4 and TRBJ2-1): ETGVTQSPTHLIKTRGQQVTLRCSSQSGHNTVSWYQQALGQGPQFIFQYYREEENGRGNFPPRFSGLQFPNYSSELNVNALELDDSALYLCASSPGTSGTYNEQFFGPGTRLTVL.

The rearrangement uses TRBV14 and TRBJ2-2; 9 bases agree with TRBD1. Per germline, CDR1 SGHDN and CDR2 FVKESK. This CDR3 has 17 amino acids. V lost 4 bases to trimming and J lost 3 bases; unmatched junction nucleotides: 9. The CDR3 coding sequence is TGTGCCAGCAGCCTAGAAACCCGGGACAGGGACACCGGGGAGCTGTTTTTT. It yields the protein CASSLETRDRDTGELFF.

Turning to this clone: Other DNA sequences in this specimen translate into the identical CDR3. DNA for the CDR3: TGTGCCATCAGTGAGTCCCACGAGCAGTACTTC. Translation gives CAISESHEQYF. The gene calls are TRBV10-3 and TRBJ2-7, with no clear D. V was clipped by 0 bases and J by 5 bases, with 2 bases between them. The CDR3 runs 11 residues. Looked up from germline, CDR1 is ENHRY and CDR2 is SYGVKD.

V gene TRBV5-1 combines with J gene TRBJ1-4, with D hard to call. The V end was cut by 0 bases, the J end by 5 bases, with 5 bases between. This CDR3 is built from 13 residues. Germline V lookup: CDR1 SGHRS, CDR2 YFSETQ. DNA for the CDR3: TGCGCCAGCAGCTTGGAGAGGAATGAAAAACTGTTTTTT. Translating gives CASSLERNEKLFF.

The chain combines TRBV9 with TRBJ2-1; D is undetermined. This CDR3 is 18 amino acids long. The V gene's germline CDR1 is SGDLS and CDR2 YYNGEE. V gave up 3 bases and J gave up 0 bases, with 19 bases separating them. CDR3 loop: CASSDQVSAWRSYNEQFF. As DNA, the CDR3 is TGTGCCAGCAGCGACCAAGTCAGCGCTTGGCGCTCCTACAATGAGCAGTTCTTC.

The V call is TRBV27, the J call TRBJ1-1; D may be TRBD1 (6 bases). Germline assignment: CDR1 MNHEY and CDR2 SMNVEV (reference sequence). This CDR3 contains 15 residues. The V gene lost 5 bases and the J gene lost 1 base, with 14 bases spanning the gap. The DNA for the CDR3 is TGTGCCAGCAGTCCAAGCGGCAGGGGGAACACTGAAGCTTTCTTT. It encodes CASSPSGRGNTEAFF.

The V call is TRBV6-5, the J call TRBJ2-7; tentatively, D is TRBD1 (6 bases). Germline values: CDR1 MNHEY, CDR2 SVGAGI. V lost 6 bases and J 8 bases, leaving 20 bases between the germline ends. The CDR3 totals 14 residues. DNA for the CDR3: TGTGCCAGCAGCCAATCGCGAAGGGGGAACAAGCAGTACTTC. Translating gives CASSQSRRGNKQYF.

CDR3 DNA: TGTGCCAGCTCACCCGACGGGATCGAGCAGTTCTTC. Its protein is CASSPDGIEQFF. This chain connects TRBV18 to TRBJ2-1; possible D gene TRBD2, 5 bases. Trimming stripped 3 bases from V and 10 bases from J, with 10 bases between. Per the germline V gene, CDR1 is KGHSH and CDR2 is LQKENI. This CDR3 has 12 residues.

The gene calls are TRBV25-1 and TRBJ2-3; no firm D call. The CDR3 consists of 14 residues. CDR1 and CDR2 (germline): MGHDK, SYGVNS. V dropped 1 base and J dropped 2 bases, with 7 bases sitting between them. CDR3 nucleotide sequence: TGTGCCAGCAGTGAATCTAGATTCACAGATACGCAGTATTTT. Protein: CASSESRFTDTQYF.

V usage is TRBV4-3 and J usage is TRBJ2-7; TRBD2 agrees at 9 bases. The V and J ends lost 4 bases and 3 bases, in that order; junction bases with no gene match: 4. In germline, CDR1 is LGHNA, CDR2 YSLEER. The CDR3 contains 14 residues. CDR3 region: CASSRGLALYEQYF. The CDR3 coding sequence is TGCGCCAGCAGCCGTGGACTAGCGCTCTACGAGCAGTACTTC.